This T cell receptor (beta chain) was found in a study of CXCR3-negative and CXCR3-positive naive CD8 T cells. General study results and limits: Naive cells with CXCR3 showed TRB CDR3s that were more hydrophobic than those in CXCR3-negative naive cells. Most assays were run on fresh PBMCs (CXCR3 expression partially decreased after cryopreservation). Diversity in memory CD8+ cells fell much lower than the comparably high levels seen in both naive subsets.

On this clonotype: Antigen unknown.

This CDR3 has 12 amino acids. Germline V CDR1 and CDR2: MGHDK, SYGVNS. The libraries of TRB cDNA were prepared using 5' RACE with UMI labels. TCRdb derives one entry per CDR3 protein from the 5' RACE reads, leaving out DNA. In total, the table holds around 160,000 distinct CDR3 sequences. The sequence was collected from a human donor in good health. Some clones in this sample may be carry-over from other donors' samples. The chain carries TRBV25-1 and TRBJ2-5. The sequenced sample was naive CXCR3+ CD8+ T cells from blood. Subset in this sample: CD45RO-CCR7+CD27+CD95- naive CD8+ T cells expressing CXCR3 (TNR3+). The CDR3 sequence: CASSEGQETQYF.